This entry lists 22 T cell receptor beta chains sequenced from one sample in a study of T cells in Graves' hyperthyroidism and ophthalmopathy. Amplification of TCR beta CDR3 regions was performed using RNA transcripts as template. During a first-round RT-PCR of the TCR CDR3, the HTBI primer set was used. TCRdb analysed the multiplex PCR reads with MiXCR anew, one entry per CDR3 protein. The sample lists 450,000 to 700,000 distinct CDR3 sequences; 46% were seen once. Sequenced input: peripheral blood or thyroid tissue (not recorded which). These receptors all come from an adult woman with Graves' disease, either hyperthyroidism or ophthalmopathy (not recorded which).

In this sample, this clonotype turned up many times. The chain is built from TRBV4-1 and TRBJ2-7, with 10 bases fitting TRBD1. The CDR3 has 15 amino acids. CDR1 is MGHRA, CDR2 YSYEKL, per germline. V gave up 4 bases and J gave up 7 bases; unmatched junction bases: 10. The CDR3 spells CASSPPGQGFLEQYF. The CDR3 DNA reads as TGCGCCAGCAGCCCGCCGGGACAGGGGTTTTTGGAGCAGTACTTC.

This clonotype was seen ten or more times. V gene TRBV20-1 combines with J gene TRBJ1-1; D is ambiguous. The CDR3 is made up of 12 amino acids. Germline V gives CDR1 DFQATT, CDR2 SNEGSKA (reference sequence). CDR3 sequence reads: CSSMWYITEAFF. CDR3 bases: TGCAGCTCCATGTGGTATATCACTGAAGCTTTCTTT.

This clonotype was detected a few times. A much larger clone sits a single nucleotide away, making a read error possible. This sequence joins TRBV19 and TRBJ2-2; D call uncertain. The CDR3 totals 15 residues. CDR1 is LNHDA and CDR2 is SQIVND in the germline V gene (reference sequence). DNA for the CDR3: TGTGCCAGTGGTATGGATGCTATGAACACCGGGGAGCTGTTTTTT. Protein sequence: CASGMDAMNTGELFF.

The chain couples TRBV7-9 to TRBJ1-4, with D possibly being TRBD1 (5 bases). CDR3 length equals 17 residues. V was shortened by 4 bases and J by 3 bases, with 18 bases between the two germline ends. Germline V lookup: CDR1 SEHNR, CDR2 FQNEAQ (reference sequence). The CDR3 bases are TGTGCCAGCAGCTCCCAGGGCATGGGGTGGTCTAATGAAAAACTGTTTTTT. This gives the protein CASSSQGMGWSNEKLFF.

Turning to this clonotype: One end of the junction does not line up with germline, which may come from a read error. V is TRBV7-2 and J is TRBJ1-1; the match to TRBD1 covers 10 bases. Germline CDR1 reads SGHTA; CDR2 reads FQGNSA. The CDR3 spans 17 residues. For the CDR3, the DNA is TGCGCCAGCAGCCAGCCGGGACAGGGGTTTGGGGACACTGAAGCTTTCTTT. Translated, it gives CASSQPGQGFGDTEAFF.

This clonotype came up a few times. The CDR3 is CASSPSGSGHEQYF. Here the CDR3 DNA reads TGTGCCAGCAGCCCTAGCGGGAGTGGTCACGAGCAGTACTTC. The V gene is TRBV3-1, the J gene TRBJ2-7, with 10 nucleotides matching TRBD2. CDR3 length: 14 amino acids. Germline CDR1 reads LGHDT; CDR2 reads YNNKEL (reference sequence). V trimming: 4 bases; J trimming: 5 bases; junction bases outside the gene matches: 5.

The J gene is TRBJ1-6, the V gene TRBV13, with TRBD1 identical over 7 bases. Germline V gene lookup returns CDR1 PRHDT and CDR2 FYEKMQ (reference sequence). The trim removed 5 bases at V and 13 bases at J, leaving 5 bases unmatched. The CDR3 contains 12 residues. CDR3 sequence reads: CASSDRGQPLHF. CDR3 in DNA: TGTGCCAGCAGCGATCGGGGACAGCCCCTCCACTTT.

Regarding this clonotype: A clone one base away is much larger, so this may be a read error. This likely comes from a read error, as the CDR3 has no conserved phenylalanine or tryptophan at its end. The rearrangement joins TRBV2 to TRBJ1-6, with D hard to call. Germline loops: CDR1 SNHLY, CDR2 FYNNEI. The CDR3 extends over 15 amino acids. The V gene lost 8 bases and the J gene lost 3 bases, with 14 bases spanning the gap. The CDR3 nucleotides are TGTGCCAGCGGCCGTCGGACGGACTATAATTCACCCCTCCACCTT. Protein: CASGRRTDYNSPLHL.

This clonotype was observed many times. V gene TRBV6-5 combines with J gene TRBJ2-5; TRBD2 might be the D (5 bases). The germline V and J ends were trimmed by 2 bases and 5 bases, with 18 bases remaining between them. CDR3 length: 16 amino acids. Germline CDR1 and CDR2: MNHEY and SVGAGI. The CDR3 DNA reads TGTGCCAGCAGTTACCGAGGGAGCCAAAGGAGGGAGACCCAGTACTTC. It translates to CASSYRGSQRRETQYF.

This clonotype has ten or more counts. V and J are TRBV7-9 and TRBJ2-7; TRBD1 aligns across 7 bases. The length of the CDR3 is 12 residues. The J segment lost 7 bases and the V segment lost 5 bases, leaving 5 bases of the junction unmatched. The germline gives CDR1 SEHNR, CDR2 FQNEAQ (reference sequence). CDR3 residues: CASSKADREQYF. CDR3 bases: TGTGCCAGCAGCAAAGCGGACAGGGAGCAGTACTTC.

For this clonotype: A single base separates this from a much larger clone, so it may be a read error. The CDR3 DNA reads TGTGCCAGCACCAGCGGGAGGGCGTACGGGCAGTACTTC. This encodes CASTSGRAYGQYF. The genes are TRBV6-6 and TRBJ2-7; 10 bases map to TRBD2. The CDR3 sequence is 13 residues long. Germline values: CDR1 MNHNY, CDR2 SVGAGI (reference sequence).

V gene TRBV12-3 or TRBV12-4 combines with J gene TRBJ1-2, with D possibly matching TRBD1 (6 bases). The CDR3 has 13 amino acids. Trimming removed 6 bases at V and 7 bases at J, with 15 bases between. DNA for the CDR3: TGTGCCAGCAGCAGCAGGGGTGTCGGTGGCTACACCTTC. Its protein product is CASSSRGVGGYTF.

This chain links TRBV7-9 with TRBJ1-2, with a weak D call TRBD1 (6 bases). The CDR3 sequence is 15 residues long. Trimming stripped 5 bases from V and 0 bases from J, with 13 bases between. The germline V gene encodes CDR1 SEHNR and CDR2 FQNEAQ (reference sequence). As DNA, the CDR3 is TGTGCCAGCAGCCCCTCCTGGACAGCTAACTATGGCTACACCTTC. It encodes CASSPSWTANYGYTF. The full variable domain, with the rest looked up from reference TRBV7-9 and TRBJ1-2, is DTGVSQNPRHKITKRGQNVTFRCDPISEHNRLYWYRQTLGQGPEFLTYFQNEAQLEKSRLLSDRFSAERPKGSFSTLEIQRTEQGDSAMYLCASSPSWTANYGYTFGSGTRLTVV.

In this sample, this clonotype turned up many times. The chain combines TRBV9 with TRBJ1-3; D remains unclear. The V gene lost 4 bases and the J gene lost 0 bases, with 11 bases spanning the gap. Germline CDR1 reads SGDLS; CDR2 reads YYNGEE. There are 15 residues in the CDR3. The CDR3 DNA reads TGTGCCAGCAGCAACAGTCCTAGCTCTGGAAACACCATATATTTT. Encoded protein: CASSNSPSSGNTIYF. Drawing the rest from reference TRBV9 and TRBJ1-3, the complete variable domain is DSGVTQTPKHLITATGQRVTLRCSPRSGDLSVYWYQQSLDQGLQFLIQYYNGEERAKGNILERFSAQQFPDLHSELNLSSLELGDSALYFCASSNSPSSGNTIYFGEGSWLTVV.

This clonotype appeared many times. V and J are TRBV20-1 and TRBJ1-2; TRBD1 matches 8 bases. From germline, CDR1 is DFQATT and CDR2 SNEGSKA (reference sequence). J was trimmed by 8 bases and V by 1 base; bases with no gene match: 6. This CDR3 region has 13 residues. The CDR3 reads CSARGQGRLGYTF. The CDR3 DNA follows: TGCAGTGCTAGAGGACAGGGGCGATTAGGCTACACCTTC.

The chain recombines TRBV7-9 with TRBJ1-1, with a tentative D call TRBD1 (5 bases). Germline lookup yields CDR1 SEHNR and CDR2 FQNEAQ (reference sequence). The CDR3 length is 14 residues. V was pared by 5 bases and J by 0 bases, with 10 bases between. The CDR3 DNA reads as TGTGCCAGCAGCACGGGACCCCTGAACACTGAAGCTTTCTTT. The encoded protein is CASSTGPLNTEAFF.

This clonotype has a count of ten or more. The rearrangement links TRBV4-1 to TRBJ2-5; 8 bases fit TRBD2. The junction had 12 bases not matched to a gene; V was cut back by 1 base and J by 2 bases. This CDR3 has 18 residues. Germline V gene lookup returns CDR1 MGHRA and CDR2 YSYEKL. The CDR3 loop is CASSQVGRALNLQETQYF. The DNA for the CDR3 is TGCGCCAGCAGCCAAGTCGGGAGGGCCCTAAACCTACAAGAGACCCAGTACTTC.

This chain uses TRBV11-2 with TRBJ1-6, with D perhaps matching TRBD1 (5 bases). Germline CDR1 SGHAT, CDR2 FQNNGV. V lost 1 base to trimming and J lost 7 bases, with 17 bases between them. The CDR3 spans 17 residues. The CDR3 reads CASSLVQAGQANSPLHF. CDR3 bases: TGTGCCAGCAGCTTAGTTCAGGCGGGGCAGGCGAATTCACCCCTCCACTTT.

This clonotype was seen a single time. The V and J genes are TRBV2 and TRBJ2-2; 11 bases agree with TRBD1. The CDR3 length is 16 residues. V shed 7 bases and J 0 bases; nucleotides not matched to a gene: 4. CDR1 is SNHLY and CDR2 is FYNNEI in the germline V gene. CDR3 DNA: TGTGCCAGCACCACGGGACAGGGGGCGAACACCGGGGAGCTGTTTTTT. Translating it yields CASTTGQGANTGELFF.

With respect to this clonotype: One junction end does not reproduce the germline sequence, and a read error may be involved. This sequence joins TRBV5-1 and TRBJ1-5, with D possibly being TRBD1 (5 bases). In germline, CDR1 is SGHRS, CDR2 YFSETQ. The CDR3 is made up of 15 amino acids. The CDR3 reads CASSLGALGNQPQHF. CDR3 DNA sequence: TGTGCCAGCAGCTTAGGGGCCCTGGGCAATCAGCCCCAGCATTTT.

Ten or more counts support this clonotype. This CDR3 is CASSEAENTEAFF. DNA for the CDR3: TGTGCCAGCAGTGAAGCGGAGAACACTGAAGCTTTCTTT. This chain connects TRBV6-1 to TRBJ1-1, with D unclear. The CDR3 totals 13 residues. The V gene lost 0 bases and the J gene lost 1 base, with 3 bases spanning the gap. The germline V gene encodes CDR1 MNHNS and CDR2 SASEGT.

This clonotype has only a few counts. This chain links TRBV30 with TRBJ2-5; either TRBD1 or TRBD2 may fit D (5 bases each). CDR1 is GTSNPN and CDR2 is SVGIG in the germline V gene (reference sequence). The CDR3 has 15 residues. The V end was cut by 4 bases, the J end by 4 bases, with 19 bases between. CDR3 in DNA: TGTGCCTGGACTAGAAAGGGGTGGGGACGAGAGACCCAGTACTTC. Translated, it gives CAWTRKGWGRETQYF.